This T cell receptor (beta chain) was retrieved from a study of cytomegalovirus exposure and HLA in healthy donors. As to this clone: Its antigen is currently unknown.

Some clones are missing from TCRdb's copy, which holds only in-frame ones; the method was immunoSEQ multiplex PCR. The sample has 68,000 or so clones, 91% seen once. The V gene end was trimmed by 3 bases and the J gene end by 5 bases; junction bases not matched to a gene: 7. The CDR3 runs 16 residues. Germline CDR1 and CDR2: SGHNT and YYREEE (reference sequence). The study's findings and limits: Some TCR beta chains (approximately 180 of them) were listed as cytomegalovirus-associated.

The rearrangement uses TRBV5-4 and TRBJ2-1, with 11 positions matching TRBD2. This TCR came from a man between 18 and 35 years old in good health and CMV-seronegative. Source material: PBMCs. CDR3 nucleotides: TGTGCCAGCAGCTCGGCCGGGACTAGCGGTGACAATGAGCAGTTCTTC. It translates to CASSSAGTSGDNEQFF.